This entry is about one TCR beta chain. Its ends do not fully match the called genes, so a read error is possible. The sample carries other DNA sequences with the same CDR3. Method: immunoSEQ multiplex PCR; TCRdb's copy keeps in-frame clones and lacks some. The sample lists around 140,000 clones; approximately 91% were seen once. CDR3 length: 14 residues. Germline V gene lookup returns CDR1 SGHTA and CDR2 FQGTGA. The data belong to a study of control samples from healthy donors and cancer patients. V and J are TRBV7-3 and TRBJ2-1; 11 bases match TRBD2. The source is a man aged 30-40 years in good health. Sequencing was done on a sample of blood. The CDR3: CASSLAGGPSEQFF. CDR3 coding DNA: TGTGCCAGTAGCTTAGCGGGGGGGCCGAGTGAGCAGTTCTTC.